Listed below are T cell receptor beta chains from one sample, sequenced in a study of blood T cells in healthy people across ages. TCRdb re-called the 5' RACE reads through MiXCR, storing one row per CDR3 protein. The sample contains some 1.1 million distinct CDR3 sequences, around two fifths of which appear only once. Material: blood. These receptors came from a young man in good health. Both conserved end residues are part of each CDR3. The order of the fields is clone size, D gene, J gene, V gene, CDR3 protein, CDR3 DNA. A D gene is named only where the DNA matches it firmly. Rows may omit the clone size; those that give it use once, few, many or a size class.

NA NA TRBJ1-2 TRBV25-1 CASSEIGGNGGYTF TGTGCCAGCAGTGAGATAGGGGGAAATGGAGGCTACACCTTC
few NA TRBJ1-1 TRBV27 CASSRRPGSEAFF TGTGCCAGCAGCCGAAGGCCCGGGTCTGAAGCTTTCTTT
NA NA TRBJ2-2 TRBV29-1 CSYEGDYRELFF TGCAGCTACGAGGGGGACTACCGGGAGCTGTTTTTT
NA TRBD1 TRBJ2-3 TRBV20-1 CSAKIYRGRSTDTQYF TGCAGTGCTAAGATCTACAGGGGGCGAAGCACAGATACGCAGTATTTT
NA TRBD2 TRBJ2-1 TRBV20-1 CSAPGLAGREGDEQFF TGCAGTGCTCCGGGACTAGCGGGGAGGGAGGGCGATGAGCAGTTCTTC
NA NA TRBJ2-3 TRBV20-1 CSAPTATSTDTQYF TGCAGTGCTCCCACTGCCACTAGCACAGATACGCAGTATTTT
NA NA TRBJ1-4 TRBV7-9 CASSLFLATNEKLFF TGTGCCAGCAGCTTATTCCTAGCAACTAATGAAAAACTGTTTTTT
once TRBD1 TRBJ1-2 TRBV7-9 CASSLAPTGVGGYTF TGTGCCAGCAGCTTAGCCCCTACAGGGGTGGGGGGCTACACCTTC
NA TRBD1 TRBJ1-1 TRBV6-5 CASSYRGQVAFF TGTGCCAGCAGTTACAGGGGGCAGGTAGCTTTCTTT
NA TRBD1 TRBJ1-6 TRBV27 CASSQGVNSPLHF TGTGCCAGCTCACAGGGGGTCAATTCACCCCTCCACTTT
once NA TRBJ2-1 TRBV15 CATSRDLQASEQFF TGTGCCACCAGCAGAGATTTACAGGCGAGTGAGCAGTTCTTC
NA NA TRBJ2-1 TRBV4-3 CASSQDLGRGGHNEQFF TGCGCCAGCAGCCAAGATCTGGGGAGGGGGGGCCACAATGAGCAGTTCTTC
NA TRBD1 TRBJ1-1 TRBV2 CATIRQGARGTEAFF TGTGCCACCATAAGACAGGGGGCGCGGGGCACTGAAGCTTTCTTT
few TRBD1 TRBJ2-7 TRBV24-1 CATRGTGEGNEQYF TGTGCCACCCGGGGGACAGGGGAAGGCAATGAGCAGTACTTC
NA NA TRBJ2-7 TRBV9 CASSEGDNAAYEQYF TGTGCCAGCAGCGAAGGGGACAACGCCGCCTACGAGCAGTACTTC
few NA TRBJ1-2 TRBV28 CAGYRDPYGYTF TGTGCCGGATACAGGGACCCCTATGGCTACACCTTC
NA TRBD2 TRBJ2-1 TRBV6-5 CASSYFKVGLALYNEQFF TGTGCCAGCAGTTACTTTAAAGTCGGACTAGCGTTATACAATGAGCAGTTCTTC
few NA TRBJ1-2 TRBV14 CASSPSIISNYGYTF TGTGCCAGCAGCCCCTCTATCATTTCTAACTATGGCTACACCTTC
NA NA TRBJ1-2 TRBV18 CASSPNRPNYGYTF TGTGCCAGCTCACCAAACCGTCCTAACTATGGCTACACCTTC
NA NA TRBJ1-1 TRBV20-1 CSARDRTWTVGTEAFF TGCAGTGCTAGAGATCGGACGTGGACAGTAGGAACTGAAGCTTTCTTT
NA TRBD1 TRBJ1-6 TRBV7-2 CASSLADIGQGGSPLHF TGTGCCAGCAGCTTAGCAGACATCGGACAGGGAGGATCACCCCTCCACTTT
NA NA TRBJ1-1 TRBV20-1 CSARGPVAEAFF TGCAGTGCTAGGGGCCCGGTAGCCGAAGCTTTCTTT
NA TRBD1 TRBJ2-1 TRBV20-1 CSAPGQAISEQFF TGCAGTGCCCCGGGACAGGCCATTAGTGAGCAGTTCTTC
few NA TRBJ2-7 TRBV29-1 CSLRDGTYEQYF TGCAGTCTACGGGACGGAACCTACGAGCAGTACTTC
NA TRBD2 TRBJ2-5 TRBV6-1 CASTLTPGGPYERYF TGTGCCAGCACCCTGACACCGGGGGGACCCTACGAGCGGTACTTC
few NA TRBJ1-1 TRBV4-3 CASSQAGRRNTEAFF TGCGCCAGCAGCCAGGCCGGAAGGCGGAACACTGAAGCTTTCTTT
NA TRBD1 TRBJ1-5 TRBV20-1 CSAREMKGTGEFQPQHF TGCAGTGCTAGAGAGATGAAGGGGACAGGGGAGTTTCAGCCCCAGCATTTT
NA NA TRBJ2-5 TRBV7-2 CASSFAGASGETQYF TGTGCCAGCAGCTTTGCGGGGGCTTCGGGGGAGACCCAGTACTTC
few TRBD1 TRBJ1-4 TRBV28 CASSTPQGGNEKLFF TGTGCCAGCAGCACCCCACAGGGGGGGAATGAAAAACTGTTTTTT
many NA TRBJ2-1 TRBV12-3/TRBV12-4 CASSFPDTYNEQFF TGTGCCAGCAGTTTCCCGGACACCTACAATGAGCAGTTCTTC
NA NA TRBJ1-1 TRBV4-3 CASSQDPGGDTEAFF TGCGCCAGCAGCCAAGATCCGGGGGGGGATACTGAAGCTTTCTTT
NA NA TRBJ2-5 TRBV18 CASSPTEAYQETQYF TGTGCCAGCTCACCAACAGAAGCTTACCAAGAGACCCAGTACTTC
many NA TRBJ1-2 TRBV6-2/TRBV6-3 CASSAPDGRNYGYTF TGTGCCAGCAGTGCCCCCGACGGGAGGAACTATGGCTACACCTTC
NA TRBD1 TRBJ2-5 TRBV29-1 CSVVGQAEETQYF TGCAGCGTCGTGGGACAGGCGGAGGAGACCCAGTACTTC
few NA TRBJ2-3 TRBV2 CASSEKLTGRDTQYF TGTGCCAGCAGTGAAAAGCTTACGGGGAGAGATACGCAGTATTTT
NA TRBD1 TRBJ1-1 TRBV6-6 CASTRQGLNTEAFF TGTGCCAGCACCAGACAGGGCCTGAACACTGAAGCTTTCTTT
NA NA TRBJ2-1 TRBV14 CASSPLGERSYNGQFF TGTGCCAGCAGCCCACTGGGGGAGAGGTCCTACAATGGGCAGTTCTTC
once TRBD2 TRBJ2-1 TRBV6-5 CASNQAGPSYEQFF TGTGCCAGCAATCAAGCGGGGCCTTCCTACGAGCAGTTCTTC
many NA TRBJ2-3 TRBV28 CASSPWARFTDTQYF TGTGCCAGCAGTCCCTGGGCTAGATTCACAGATACGCAGTATTTT
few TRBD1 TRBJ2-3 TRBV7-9 CASSPKLGTGFSTDTQYF TGTGCCAGCAGCCCCAAACTTGGGACAGGGTTCAGCACAGATACGCAGTATTTT
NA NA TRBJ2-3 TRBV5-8 CASRLTGGADTQYF TGTGCCAGCAGGTTAACAGGAGGCGCAGATACGCAGTATTTT
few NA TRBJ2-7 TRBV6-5 CASSYGSGNEQYF TGTGCCAGCAGTTACGGCTCAGGCAACGAGCAGTACTTC
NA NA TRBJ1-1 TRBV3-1 CASSQERARGTEAFF TGTGCCAGCAGCCAAGAGCGGGCGCGGGGCACTGAAGCTTTCTTT
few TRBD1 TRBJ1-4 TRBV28 CASSIGTDQDEKLFF TGTGCCAGCAGCATCGGGACAGATCAGGATGAAAAACTGTTTTTT
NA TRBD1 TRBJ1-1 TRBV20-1 CSADRGTGRTEAFF TGCAGTGCTGACCGAGGGACAGGGAGAACTGAAGCTTTCTTT
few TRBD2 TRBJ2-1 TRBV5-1 CATTSGVVVNNEQFF TGCGCCACCACTAGCGGGGTGGTGGTGAACAATGAGCAGTTCTTC
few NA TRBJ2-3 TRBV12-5 CASGADSTDTQYF TGTGCTAGTGGGGCGGATAGCACAGATACGCAGTATTTT
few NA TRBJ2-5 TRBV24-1 CATSDHLGGRETQYF TGTGCCACCAGTGATCATCTAGGAGGTCGAGAGACCCAGTACTTC
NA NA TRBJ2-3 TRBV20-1 CSALGGGRNTDTQYF TGCAGTGCTCTAGGGGGGGGCCGGAACACAGATACGCAGTATTTT
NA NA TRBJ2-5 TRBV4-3 CASSQDWPGIETQYF TGCGCCAGCAGCCAAGATTGGCCAGGGATAGAGACCCAGTACTTC
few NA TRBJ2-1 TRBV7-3 CASSLRLDGEQFF TGTGCCAGCAGCTTAAGACTAGACGGTGAGCAGTTCTTC
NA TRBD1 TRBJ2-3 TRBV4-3 CASSHSRDDTGGDTQYF TGCGCCAGCAGCCATTCACGGGACGACACAGGGGGCGATACGCAGTATTTT
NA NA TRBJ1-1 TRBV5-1 CASSLGQPTTEAFF TGCGCCAGCAGCTTGGGACAGCCTACCACTGAAGCTTTCTTT
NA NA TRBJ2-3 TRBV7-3 CASSKGLGTDTQYF TGTGCCAGCAGCAAAGGCCTTGGCACAGATACGCAGTATTTT
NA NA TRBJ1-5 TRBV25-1 CASSEAGDSNQPQHF TGTGCCAGCAGTGAAGCTGGAGATAGCAATCAGCCCCAGCATTTT
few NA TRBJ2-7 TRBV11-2 CASSLDWRPFYEQYF TGTGCCAGCAGCTTAGATTGGCGGCCGTTTTACGAGCAGTACTTC
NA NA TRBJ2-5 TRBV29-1 CSVEGSGIFGYNEQYF TGCAGCGTTGAAGGGTCGGGGATTTTTGGCTACAATGAGCAGTACTTC
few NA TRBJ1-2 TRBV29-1 CSVEDQGGSGYTF TGCAGCGTTGAAGATCAGGGAGGGAGTGGCTACACCTTC